The clone carrying this TCR beta chain came up many times. Antigen: not known. The sample belongs to a study of regulatory T cells in long-lasting Graves disease. The TCR beta library used iRepertoire HTBI primers with Arm-PCR amplification of CDR3. TCRdb fed the multiplex PCR reads into MiXCR, producing one record per CDR3 protein. The sample yields about 450,000 distinct CDR3 sequences, around 24% seen once. CDR1 is SEHNR, CDR2 FQNEAQ, per germline (reference sequence). Trimming took off 10 bases at V and 4 bases at J, with 10 bases between the two ends. CDR3 length equals 11 residues. Specified time point: persistent/refractory GD, antithyroid drugs over 5 years with positive TRAb. Generation of the TCR library employed RNA extracted from PBMCs. The EDTA tubes were filled with around 9.2 milliliters of drawn peripheral blood. Study findings and constraints: For persistent Graves' patients, TCR diversity was lower than for newly diagnosed ones.

Here the sequenced sample was peripheral blood mononuclear cells (PBMCs), taken when the disease was refractory, from a patient treated with antithyroid drugs. The receptor's source is a female donor with Graves disease. V is TRBV7-9 and J is TRBJ1-1; D remains unclear. The CDR3 region has the DNA TGTGCCACCGTGGAGGGCACTGAAGCTTTCTTT. This gives the protein CATVEGTEAFF.